A single sample is the source of the 18 T cell receptor beta chains below, sequenced in a study of PD-L1 blockade in urothelial cancer. Sequenced by immunoSEQ multiplex PCR; TCRdb stores in-frame clones only, minus some. In the table there are 50,000 or so clones, about 72% of which are singletons. The sample was PBMCs, taken around atezolizumab (anti-PD-L1) treatment. These receptors originate from a man aged 70-80 years with urothelial cancer.

The chain carries TRBV11-2 and TRBJ2-7; D is unclear. The germline V gene has CDR1 SGHAT and CDR2 FQNNGV. Trimming pared 3 bases from V and 3 bases from J, leaving 12 bases between. This CDR3 contains 14 residues. CDR3: CASSFNPASYEQYF. The CDR3 bases are TGTGCCAGCAGCTTTAACCCAGCTAGCTACGAGCAGTACTTC.

The genes are TRBV23-1 and TRBJ2-3; 8 bases align to TRBD1. TRBV23-1 is an ORF, with its function uncertain. This CDR3 has 20 residues. V shed 0 bases and J 4 bases; nucleotides not matched to a gene: 18. CDR3 loop: CASSQSSTPKGQGQADTQYF. CDR3 DNA: TGCGCCAGCAGTCAATCTTCGACCCCAAAAGGACAGGGTCAGGCAGATACGCAGTATTTT.

The rearrangement uses TRBV28 and TRBJ2-7; TRBD2 is a possible D gene (5 bases). The CDR3 sequence is 15 residues long. Germline CDR1 MDHEN, CDR2 SYDVKM. V dropped 3 bases and J dropped 3 bases, with 15 bases sitting between them. DNA of the CDR3: TGTGCCAGCAGTTTCACCGGGAAAGTAAGCTACGAGCAGTACTTC. Encoded protein: CASSFTGKVSYEQYF.

This chain uses TRBV28 with TRBJ2-7, with TRBD2 identical over 11 bases. With V trimmed by 3 bases and J by 7 bases, 5 bases remained unmatched. Germline assignment: CDR1 MDHEN and CDR2 SYDVKM. The CDR3 has 14 residues. The CDR3: CASSFASGRREQYF. In DNA form, the CDR3 reads TGTGCCAGCAGTTTCGCTAGCGGGAGGAGAGAGCAGTACTTC. Together with reference TRBV28 and TRBJ2-7, the CDR3 gives the full variable domain: DVKVTQSSRYLVKRTGEKVFLECVQDMDHENMFWYRQDPGLGLRLIYFSYDVKMKEKGDIPEGYSVSREKKERFSLILESASTNQTSMYLCASSFASGRREQYFGPGTRLTVT.

This clone was detected a few times. The chain links TRBV18 to TRBJ2-5; D is possibly TRBD1 (6 bases). V lost 6 bases and J lost 3, with 11 bases in between. Germline CDR1 is KGHSH and CDR2 is LQKENI. This CDR3 comprises 13 residues. The CDR3 is CASSTGYKETQYF. The DNA for the CDR3 is TGTGCCAGCTCTACAGGGTACAAAGAGACCCAGTACTTC. Full variable domain (rest looked up from reference TRBV18 and TRBJ2-5): NAGVMQNPRHLVRRRGQEARLRCSPMKGHSHVYWYRQLPEEGLKFMVYLQKENIIDESGMPKERFSAEFPKEGPSILRIQQVVRGDSAAYFCASSTGYKETQYFGPGTRLLVL.

The chain is built from TRBV7-2 and TRBJ2-7, with 7 bases lining up with TRBD2. After removal of 5 bases from V and 0 bases from J, the junction contained 7 bases not matched to a gene. CDR3 size: 15 residues. CDR1 SGHTA and CDR2 FQGNSA come from the germline V gene. The CDR3 coding sequence is TGTGCCAGCAGCCTGAGGGGAGGGAGCTCCTACGAGCAGTACTTC. This codes for CASSLRGGSSYEQYF.

The V gene is TRBV19, the J gene TRBJ2-2; D not resolved. V shed 3 bases and J shed 1 base, with 9 bases lying between them. CDR3 length: 15 residues. Germline-derived CDR1 and CDR2 are LNHDA and SQIVND (reference sequence). In DNA form, the CDR3 reads TGTGCCAGTAGTATTTCCGGCGGGAACACCGGGGAGCTGTTTTTT. Encoded protein: CASSISGGNTGELFF.

This chain's CDR3 is CASSFGDRSNTEAFF. The CDR3 DNA sequence: TGTGCCAGCAGCTTCGGGGACAGGTCGAACACTGAAGCTTTCTTT. The V gene is TRBV28, the J gene TRBJ1-1; TRBD1 aligns across 8 bases. This CDR3 has 15 amino acids. With V trimmed by 6 bases and J by 1 base, 7 bases remained unmatched. Germline V gene lookup returns CDR1 MDHEN and CDR2 SYDVKM. The complete variable domain, with remaining parts taken from reference TRBV28 and TRBJ1-1, reads DVKVTQSSRYLVKRTGEKVFLECVQDMDHENMFWYRQDPGLGLRLIYFSYDVKMKEKGDIPEGYSVSREKKERFSLILESASTNQTSMYLCASSFGDRSNTEAFFGQGTRLTVV.

In its sample, this clone was seen a few times. CDR3 region: CASRGQGPEKLFF. The DNA for the CDR3 is TGTGCCAGCAGGGGGCAGGGCCCCGAAAAACTGTTTTTT. The chain carries TRBV2 and TRBJ1-4; TRBD1 might be the D (5 bases). Germline CDR1 is SNHLY and CDR2 is FYNNEI. This CDR3 has 13 amino acids. Trimming took off 6 bases at V and 8 bases at J, with 13 bases between the two ends.

This clone was observed at least ten times. The chain employs TRBV11-3 and TRBJ1-2; 7 nucleotides match TRBD1. Germline CDR1 SGHNT, CDR2 YENEEA. Losses at the gene ends were 5 bases for V and 7 bases for J; bases not matched to a gene: 7. The CDR3 is 13 amino acids. In DNA, the CDR3 is TGTGCCAGCAGCGATCGGACAGGTTCTGGCTACACCTTC. Residues: CASSDRTGSGYTF.

Only a few counts were recorded for this clone. The chain employs TRBV19 and TRBJ1-2; D perhaps matches TRBD1 (6 bases). Germline CDR1 reads LNHDA; CDR2 reads SQIVND (reference sequence). The CDR3 contains 14 residues. Trimming took off 3 bases at V and 5 bases at J, with 13 bases between the two ends. CDR3 residues: CASSISTGGYGYTF. The DNA of the CDR3 is TGTGCCAGTAGTATCTCGACAGGCGGGTATGGCTACACCTTC.

The chain carries TRBV5-1 and TRBJ2-1; a possible D gene is TRBD2 (6 bases). CDR1 and CDR2 (germline): SGHRS, YFSETQ. This CDR3 comprises 12 residues. The V gene lost 0 bases and the J gene lost 10 bases, with 8 bases spanning the gap. This CDR3 reads CASSLDREEQFF. In DNA, the CDR3 is TGCGCCAGCAGCTTGGACCGGGAGGAGCAGTTCTTC.

This clone has a single count. The V call is TRBV6-6, the J call TRBJ1-1; 9 bases align to TRBD1. The CDR3 runs to 15 residues. V lost 4 bases to trimming and J lost 4 bases; unmatched junction nucleotides: 7. CDR1 and CDR2 from the germline V gene are MNHNY and SVGAGI (reference sequence). CDR3 sequence: CASSSGQGYGTEAFF. The CDR3, as DNA: TGTGCCAGCAGTTCCGGACAGGGGTACGGCACTGAAGCTTTCTTT.

J is TRBJ1-1 and V is TRBV7-9, with D perhaps TRBD1 (6 bases). Germline CDR1 reads SEHNR; CDR2 reads FQNEAQ (reference sequence). CDR3 length: 14 amino acids. V gave up 5 bases and J gave up 0 bases, with 10 bases separating them. The CDR3 sequence: CASSPGQMNTEAFF. CDR3 bases: TGTGCCAGCAGCCCCGGACAGATGAACACTGAAGCTTTCTTT.

V gene TRBV10-3 combines with J gene TRBJ1-1; D gene ambiguous. Germline assignment: CDR1 ENHRY and CDR2 SYGVKD. Trimming shortened V by 7 bases and J by 1 base, and 10 bases separated the two germline ends. The CDR3 is made up of 13 amino acids. CDR3 in amino acids: CAIMSEPNTEAFF. DNA for the CDR3: TGTGCCATCATGAGTGAACCGAACACTGAAGCTTTCTTT.

The V gene is TRBV28, the J gene TRBJ1-2, with 9 bases lining up with TRBD1. The CDR3 length is 15 residues. Per germline, CDR1 MDHEN and CDR2 SYDVKM. Losses at the gene ends were 7 bases for V and 4 bases for J; bases not matched to a gene: 10. The CDR3 sequence: CASTLGGQGFYGYTF. CDR3 sequence (DNA): TGTGCCAGCACTTTGGGGGGACAGGGCTTCTATGGCTACACCTTC.

The CDR3 region is CASSDRGTTNEKLFF. Here the CDR3 DNA reads TGTGCCAGCAGTGACAGGGGGACAACTAATGAAAAACTGTTTTTT. The chain combines TRBV2 with TRBJ1-4; 7 positions agree with TRBD1. Per the germline V gene, CDR1 is SNHLY and CDR2 is FYNNEI. V dropped 3 bases and J dropped 0; count of bases not matched to a gene: 1. The CDR3 has 15 residues. Variable domain in full (rest from reference TRBV2 and TRBJ1-4): EPEVTQTPSHQVTQMGQEVILRCVPISNHLYFYWYRQILGQKVEFLVSFYNNEISEKSEIFDDQFSVERPDGSNFTLKIRSTKLEDSAMYFCASSDRGTTNEKLFFGSGTQLSVL.

In its sample, this clone was seen once. V usage is TRBV12-5 and J usage is TRBJ2-7; the match to TRBD1 covers 7 bases. The CDR3 sequence is 16 residues long. Germline V gene lookup returns CDR1 LGHNT and CDR2 FRNRAP. With V trimmed by 1 base and J by 4 bases, 10 bases remained unmatched. The CDR3 region has the DNA TGTGCTAGTGGTTTGGGTAGACAGGGTCTAAAGTACGAGCAGTACTTC. The encoded protein is CASGLGRQGLKYEQYF.